This TCR beta chain was found in a study of blood T cells in healthy people across ages. Broader study findings: Greater diversity and more naive CD4+ cells were seen in long-lived donors than in aged donors.

Every sample gave at least 5 micrograms of total RNA when it was extracted. Regarding this clonotype: Its antigen is currently unknown.

A sample-barcoded 5' primer and a J-beta primer mix were used in a second PCR of roughly 7 to 12 cycles. Per-sample output comprised a minimum of 3 million paired-end reads containing CDR3. MiXCR, applied by TCRdb to the 5' RACE reads, yields one record per CDR3 protein. The sample lists around 710,000 distinct CDR3 sequences; 35% to 45% were seen once. V shed 2 bases and J shed 2 bases, with 23 bases lying between them. Germline CDR1 MGHDK, CDR2 SYGVNS. This CDR3 contains 19 residues. The chain is built from TRBV25-1 and TRBJ2-3, with TRBD2 as a possible D gene (6 bases). The material sequenced was blood. The sequence was obtained from an older woman in good health. CDR3 sequence reads: CASSEASGDGGRLTDTQYF. The CDR3 DNA reads as TGTGCCAGCAGTGAAGCCTCGGGGGACGGAGGCAGACTCACAGATACGCAGTATTTT.